Following are 5 T cell receptor beta chains from one sample sequenced in a study of cytomegalovirus exposure and HLA in healthy donors. A multiplex PCR was run with 60 Vbeta primers and 13 Jbeta primers. Repertoires were generated with immunoSEQ multiplex PCR, while TCRdb's copy carries only in-frame clones and drops some. The table lists around 100,000 clones, approximately 79% of them singletons. The sample was PBMCs. The receptors originated from a woman aged 40-49 years in good health and CMV-seronegative.

To note about this clone: Distinct nucleotide sequences in the sample also encode this CDR3. The chain employs TRBV7-8 and TRBJ2-7, with a weak D call TRBD1 (5 bases). The length of the CDR3 is 14 residues. The V gene's germline CDR1 is SGHVS and CDR2 FQNEAQ. Trimming left V 5 bases short and J 0 bases short, with 11 bases between. CDR3 nucleotide sequence: TGTGCCAGCAGCCTCGGACAAGTCTCCTACGAGCAGTACTTC. Amino acids: CASSLGQVSYEQYF.

The chain joins TRBV7-2 to TRBJ2-7, with D perhaps TRBD1 (5 bases). The CDR3 runs 14 residues. Germline V gives CDR1 SGHTA, CDR2 FQGNSA. Trimming took 5 bases from V and 0 from J, leaving 11 bases between them. In DNA, the CDR3 is TGTGCCAGCAGCACCCAACAGGACTCCTACGAGCAGTACTTC. Amino acids: CASSTQQDSYEQYF.

This chain uses TRBV5-5 with TRBJ1-6; D remains unclear. In germline, CDR1 is SGHKS, CDR2 YYEKEE (reference sequence). The CDR3 is made up of 16 amino acids. V lost 2 bases to trimming and J lost 6 bases, with 15 bases between them. DNA of the CDR3: TGTGCCAGCAGCTTAAGTCCTGAATGGGCTAATTCACCCCTCCACTTT. It is translated as CASSLSPEWANSPLHF.

This clone was picked up a small number of times. This sequence joins TRBV5-6 and TRBJ1-2; 7 bases line up with TRBD1. After removal of 4 bases from V and 0 bases from J, the junction contained 3 bases not matched to a gene. CDR1 SGHDT and CDR2 YYEEEE come from the germline V gene. The CDR3 has 14 amino acids. The CDR3 sequence is CASSQGQSNYGYTF. Written as DNA, the CDR3 is TGTGCCAGCAGCCAGGGACAGTCTAACTATGGCTACACCTTC. The variable domain in full, completed from reference TRBV5-6 and TRBJ1-2, reads DAGVTQSPTHLIKTRGQQVTLRCSPKSGHDTVSWYQQALGQGPQFIFQYYEEEERQRGNFPDRFSGHQFPNYSSELNVNALLLGDSALYLCASSQGQSNYGYTFGSGTRLTVV.

The chain uses TRBV5-4 and TRBJ1-2; 12 bases match TRBD1. CDR1 is SGHNT, CDR2 YYREEE, per germline (reference sequence). CDR3 size: 13 residues. V lost 4 bases to trimming and J lost 8 bases; unmatched junction nucleotides: 3. The CDR3 nucleotides read TGTGCCAGCAGCGGGACAGGGGGCATGGGCTACACCTTC. Protein sequence: CASSGTGGMGYTF.